This T cell receptor beta chain was captured in a study of T cell repertoires in cytomegalovirus infection. This clonotype was counted at least ten times. Germline V gives CDR1 LNHDA, CDR2 SQIVND (reference sequence). This CDR3 has 16 residues. The germline V and J ends were trimmed by 4 bases and 0 bases, with 13 bases remaining between them. Each CDR3 protein is one row after TCRdb ran MiXCR on the reads. The sample records 500,000 to 600,000 distinct CDR3 sequences, approximately 15% being singletons. Sequences were obtained from CD8+ T cells from PBMCs. This TCR was recovered from a human donor in good health (CMV status not recorded). Some clones in this sample may be carry-over from other donors' samples. The genes are TRBV19 and TRBJ2-1, with D hard to call. The CDR3 sequence: CASSSSGTSSYNEQFF. The CDR3 DNA reads as TGTGCCAGTAGTAGCTCCGGAACGAGCTCCTACAATGAGCAGTTCTTC.